This T cell receptor beta chain emerged from a study of human T cells and chemical hapten exposure (dated by TCRdb to the early 2020s). Turning to the overall study: For sensitization, 2% DPC in acetone was applied to a 2 cm by 2 cm area of upper inner arm skin. The patient cohort, mostly female, included alopecia areata with under or over 50% scalp involvement, alopecia totalis and alopecia universalis. Twenty-nine alopecia patients provided blood for TCR sequencing at one to four time points (pre-sensitization, 2, 6 and 24 weeks). Libraries were pooled for sequencing, and variation in per-sample TCR yields was attributed mainly to small differences in library volumes within the pool. Blood samples were taken from patients before sensitization (week 0) and then at 2, 6 and about 24 weeks after DPC sensitization. Weekly therapeutic DPC doses were additionally applied to the scalp of patients throughout the roughly 25-week study period. Peripheral blood TCR repertoire changes were tracked in vivo in alopecia patients during primary and secondary sensitization to the hapten diphenylcyclopropenone (DPC). Patch testing on the upper back used Finn chambers containing 0.01% DPC, with scoring done after 6 days according to International Contact Dermatitis Research Group standards. What the work shows at the level of the full study, not this receptor alone: Repeated subsampling changed both the strength of the expansion versus patch-test correlation and the threshold at which the correlation became significant. All patients had alopecia, a presumed autoimmune disease, so their immune response might differ from that of healthy individuals. Patch test score was positively correlated with the number of PT1 expanded TCRs, with significance at thresholds 8, 16 and 32 but not at 4. Expanded TCRs formed significantly more large CDR3 similarity clusters than pre-sensitization or healthy control sets, consistent with antigen-driven responses. The number of TCRs above 1 in 1000 frequency did not change with DPC sensitization; there was no evidence of global repertoire structure alterations.

The library was generated by RACE. Sequencing instrument: NextSeq 500. Library preparation attached unique molecular identifiers to individual cDNA molecules for quantitative, reproducible TCR counting. Both TCR alpha and TCR beta chains were sequenced from each blood RNA sample. Regarding the original processing steps: Samples had a median of roughly 100,000 TCRs, with a range from roughly 20,000 to 690,600. The Decombinator software suite was used to annotate the V, J and CDR3 of the TCR reads. For PS versus PT1 abundance plots, all samples were subsampled to the same number of TCRs (28,000). Expanded TCRs were defined as absent before sensitization and observed at least eight times at the 2-week time point. TCRdb reworked the public reads: Q25 trimming with fastp, MiXCR clone assembly, productive beta chains retained. Records with the same CDR3 protein are collapsed into one entry carrying the most frequent genes and DNA. The V and J calls and clone size are TCRdb's, not the authors'. For this sample the table gives approximately 400,000 distinct CDR3 sequences, of which approximately 5.1% were detected only once. The ten largest make up approximately 2.4% of the sample.

This sample's time point label indicates: pre-sensitization, week 0. Per the publication, the treatment or condition label means: therapeutic diphenylcyclopropenone sensitization with weekly scalp DPC. At each patch-test visit, blood was drawn before the patch test was applied. To be eligible, patients had to be aged 18 to 70, diagnosed with alopecia and judged suitable for DPC therapy, while pregnant patients were excluded. Unfractionated whole blood was collected in Tempus Blood RNA tubes, and total RNA was extracted from that blood. V is cut by 6 bases and J by 8 bases, and the space between the germline ends is 16 bases. The CDR3 covers 14 residues, taking in both the cysteine and the phenylalanine. CDR3 DNA only is kept here, 42 bases in frame from base 1. The germline V gene sets CDR1 to SGHTA and CDR2 to FQGNSA. This clonotype was detected ten times or more. Its specific antigen is unknown. Base qualities are not at hand, and no much larger clone is one base apart.

The source is a woman aged 50 to 65 with alopecia areata. Some clones in this sample may be carry-over from other donors' samples. The V and J segments used are TRBV7-2 and TRBJ1-4; the D segment could be TRBD1, given 5 matching bases. The sample in question was whole blood, obtained in connection with sensitization to the hapten diphenylcyclopropenone (DPC). The DNA sequence is as follows: TGTGCCAGCAGGGACCACAGGACGGGAGAAAAACTGTTTTTT. Its amino acids are CASRDHRTGEKLFF.